This T cell receptor (beta chain) stems from a study of beta chain features in type 1 diabetes. Study-wide findings and caveats: Significant though moderate, a shortening of TCRB CDR3s appeared in all four CD4+ subsets of Type 1 diabetes patients.

Every isolated RNA sample was fully reverse transcribed, so sequencing captured expressed TCRB transcripts. The table came from immunoSEQ multiplex PCR; TCRdb's copy has only in-frame clones and leaves some out. Of nearly 700,000 clones listed, about an eighth were seen once; the top ten hold 0.02% to 0.025%. Points on this clone: The antigen remains unidentified.

Material: naive CD4+ T cells from blood. The TCR originated in a young man with type 1 diabetes.

The CDR3 DNA reads TGTGCCAGCGGGTCGGAGACCCAGTACTTC. It yields the protein CASGSETQYF. The chain combines TRBV7-6 with TRBJ2-5; no reliable D call. Germline lookup yields CDR1 SGHVS and CDR2 FNYEAQ. The V end lost 8 bases, the J end lost 5 bases, and 6 bases lay between the germline ends. The CDR3 has 10 residues.